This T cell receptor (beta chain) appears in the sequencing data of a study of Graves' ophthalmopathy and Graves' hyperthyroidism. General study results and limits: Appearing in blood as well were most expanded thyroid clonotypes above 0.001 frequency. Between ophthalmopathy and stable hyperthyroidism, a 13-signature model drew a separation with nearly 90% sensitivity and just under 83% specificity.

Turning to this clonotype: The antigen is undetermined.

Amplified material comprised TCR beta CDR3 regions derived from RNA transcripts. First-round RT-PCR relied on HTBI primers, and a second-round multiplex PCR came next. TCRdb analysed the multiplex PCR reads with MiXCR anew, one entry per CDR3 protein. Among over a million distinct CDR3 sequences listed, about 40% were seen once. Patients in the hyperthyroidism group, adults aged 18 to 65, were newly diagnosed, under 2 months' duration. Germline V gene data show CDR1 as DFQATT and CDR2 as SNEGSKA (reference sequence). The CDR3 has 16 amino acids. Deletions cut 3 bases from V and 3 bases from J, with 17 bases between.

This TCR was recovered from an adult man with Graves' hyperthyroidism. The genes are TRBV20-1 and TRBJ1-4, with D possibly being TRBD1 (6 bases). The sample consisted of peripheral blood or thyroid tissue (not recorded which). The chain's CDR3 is CSAREGGAQANEKLFF. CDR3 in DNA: TGCAGTGCTAGGGAAGGGGGGGCCCAGGCTAATGAAAAACTGTTTTTT.